This T cell receptor (beta chain) originates from a study of cytomegalovirus exposure and HLA in healthy donors. The CDR3 has 17 residues. CDR1 and CDR2 (germline): LNHDA, SQIVND (reference sequence). V trimming: 1 base; J trimming: 0 bases; junction bases outside the gene matches: 6. The PCR had 60 Vbeta and 13 Jbeta primers. Produced via immunoSEQ multiplex PCR; TCRdb's table is partial and in-frame only. The repertoire consists of around 140,000 clones, with about 87% occurring once and the leading ten covering around 5.2%. This rearrangement joins TRBV19 to TRBJ1-5; TRBD1 agrees at 7 bases. The clonotype was recovered from a woman aged 25 to 39 in good health and CMV-seronegative. What was sequenced was PBMCs. The CDR3 DNA reads TGTGCCAGTAGTATAGGGGTGGGACAGCTTAGCAATCAGCCCCAGCATTTT. It specifies CASSIGVGQLSNQPQHF. The full variable domain, in which reference TRBV19 and TRBJ1-5 provide the parts outside the CDR3, is DGGITQSPKYLFRKEGQNVTLSCEQNLNHDAMYWYRQDPGQGLRLIYYSQIVNDFQKGDIAEGYSVSREKKESFPLTVTSAQKNPTAFYLCASSIGVGQLSNQPQHFGDGTRLSIL.